One and the same sample provided the 32 T cell receptor beta chains below, sequenced in a study of Graves' ophthalmopathy and Graves' hyperthyroidism. From RNA, the CDR3 regions of TCR beta chains were amplified and sequenced. First-round RT-PCR used HTBI primers; second-round multiplex PCR followed. MiXCR, run by TCRdb on the multiplex PCR reads, gives a single entry per CDR3 protein. The sample includes hundreds of thousands of distinct CDR3 sequences, approximately 22% of them seen just once. What was sequenced was peripheral blood. The receptors were sampled from a woman under 30 with stable Graves' hyperthyroidism. Some clones in this sample may be carry-over from other donors' samples.

The chain carries TRBV12-3 or TRBV12-4 and TRBJ1-2; the D is unclear. The CDR3 has 13 amino acids. V was pared by 6 bases and J by 4 bases, with 12 bases between. The CDR3 region is CASRPRRLYGYTF. The CDR3 bases are TGTGCCAGCAGGCCGAGAAGACTCTATGGCTACACCTTC.

The V and J genes are TRBV5-1 and TRBJ2-7; perhaps TRBD2 as D (5 bases). This CDR3 is built from 12 residues. The V and J ends lost 7 bases and 4 bases respectively, with 12 bases between them. Germline V gene data show CDR1 as SGHRS and CDR2 as YFSETQ. CDR3 nucleotide sequence: TGCGCCAGCCGTAGCGCCGATTACGAGCAGTACTTC. Translated: CASRSADYEQYF. The full variable domain, with the rest looked up from reference TRBV5-1 and TRBJ2-7, is KAGVTQTPRYLIKTRGQQVTLSCSPISGHRSVSWYQQTPGQGLQFLFEYFSETQRNKGNFPGRFSGRQFSNSRSEMNVSTLELGDSALYLCASRSADYEQYFGPGTRLTVT.

This chain uses TRBV5-1 with TRBJ2-5; D may be TRBD2 (5 bases). Germline V gives CDR1 SGHRS, CDR2 YFSETQ. This CDR3 is built from 14 residues. Deletions cut 0 bases from V and 5 bases from J, with 11 bases between. The CDR3 DNA is TGCGCCAGCAGCTTGGAGCTAGCCCCGGAGACCCAGTACTTC. Translation gives CASSLELAPETQYF.

This clonotype was picked up many times. This rearrangement joins TRBV5-1 to TRBJ1-1; 8 bases map to TRBD1. The CDR3 loop spans 16 amino acids. V trimming: 0 bases; J trimming: 5 bases; junction bases outside the gene matches: 9. CDR1 and CDR2 from the germline V gene are SGHRS and YFSETQ. In DNA form, the CDR3 reads TGCGCCAGCAGCTTGGTAGCCGGACAGGGAGAGACTGAAGCTTTCTTT. Protein: CASSLVAGQGETEAFF.

This clonotype was counted many times. The chain couples TRBV4-1 to TRBJ2-5, with D tentatively TRBD2 (6 bases). The germline V and J ends were trimmed by 2 bases and 6 bases, with 13 bases remaining between them. Germline loops: CDR1 MGHRA, CDR2 YSYEKL. There are 14 residues in the CDR3. The CDR3 loop reads CASSQRDSQQTQYF. In nucleotides, the CDR3 is TGCGCCAGCAGCCAACGGGACTCTCAGCAGACCCAGTACTTC.

This clonotype was seen many times. The V call is TRBV7-9, the J call TRBJ1-1; D remains unclear. The V gene lost 1 base and the J gene lost 1 base, with 7 bases spanning the gap. The CDR3 sequence is 14 residues long. Germline CDR1 is SEHNR and CDR2 is FQNEAQ (reference sequence). The DNA for the CDR3 is TGTGCCAGCAGCTTAGTTCTCAAGAACACTGAAGCTTTCTTT. Translating it yields CASSLVLKNTEAFF.

At least ten counts were recorded for this clonotype. The genes are TRBV20-1 and TRBJ2-1, with D possibly TRBD1 on 5 matching bases. This CDR3 spans 12 amino acids. CDR1 is DFQATT and CDR2 is SNEGSKA in the germline V gene (reference sequence). Trimming left V 1 base short and J 7 bases short, with 8 bases between. The CDR3 region has the DNA TGCAGTGCTAGAGGGGGCAAGAATGAGCAGTTCTTC. It specifies CSARGGKNEQFF.

The table lists this clonotype with many counts. The J gene is TRBJ1-2, the V gene TRBV5-1; 7 nucleotides line up with TRBD1. V lost 4 bases to trimming and J lost 5 bases; unmatched junction nucleotides: 8. The CDR3 runs to 14 residues. The germline V gene has CDR1 SGHRS and CDR2 YFSETQ. CDR3 loop: CASSQETGSYGYTF. In DNA form, the CDR3 reads TGCGCCAGCAGCCAAGAGACAGGGTCGTATGGCTACACCTTC.

V and J are TRBV9 and TRBJ1-1; TRBD1 is a possible D gene (5 bases). Germline V gives CDR1 SGDLS, CDR2 YYNGEE. Between the trimmed V and J ends, which lost 0 bases and 13 bases, there was a span of 22 bases. CDR3 length: 15 residues. CDR3 protein: CASSVDSRGESRIFF. The CDR3 bases are TGTGCCAGCAGCGTAGATTCCCGGGGGGAAAGCCGTATTTTCTTT.

The table lists this clonotype with many counts. This CDR3 is CASSQLGKQGPNTEAFF. DNA of the CDR3: TGTGCCAGCAGCCAGTTAGGCAAACAGGGCCCGAACACTGAAGCTTTCTTT. The chain uses TRBV11-2 and TRBJ1-1; perhaps TRBD1 as D (6 bases). V was shortened by 5 bases and J by 1 base, with 20 bases between the two germline ends. Germline values: CDR1 SGHAT, CDR2 FQNNGV. There are 17 residues in the CDR3.

The chain employs TRBV2 and TRBJ1-6; no clear D. This CDR3 spans 13 amino acids. CDR1 and CDR2 (germline): SNHLY, FYNNEI. Trimming cost V 8 bases and J 8 bases, with 13 bases left between them. This CDR3 reads CASGSDNDSPLHF. DNA of the CDR3: TGTGCCAGCGGGAGTGACAATGATTCACCCCTCCACTTT.

This clonotype was seen repeatedly, ten times or more. V gene TRBV15 combines with J gene TRBJ1-1; the D is unclear. Per the germline V gene, CDR1 is LNHNV and CDR2 is YYDKDF (reference sequence). V shed 1 base and J shed 5 bases, with 5 bases lying between them. The CDR3 consists of 12 residues. CDR3 amino acids: CATSRGVTEAFF. For the CDR3, the DNA is TGTGCCACCAGCAGAGGGGTGACTGAAGCTTTCTTT.

The V call is TRBV6-5, the J call TRBJ1-5; the match to TRBD1 covers 7 bases. Germline V gene data show CDR1 as MNHEY and CDR2 as SVGAGI. This CDR3 contains 15 residues. J gave up 5 bases and V 0 bases, and 4 bases lay outside the gene matches. CDR3 amino acids: CASSYSRQGDQPQHF. DNA for the CDR3: TGTGCCAGCAGTTACTCTCGACAGGGAGATCAGCCCCAGCATTTT.

This clonotype has at least ten counts. V is TRBV20-1 and J is TRBJ1-1, with D possibly being TRBD1 (5 bases). Germline CDR1 DFQATT, CDR2 SNEGSKA (reference sequence). Trimming stripped 6 bases from V and 1 base from J, with 9 bases between. This CDR3 is 12 amino acids long. The CDR3 coding sequence is TGCAGTGCGCAGGGACCGAACACTGAAGCTTTCTTT. Translation: CSAQGPNTEAFF.

This clonotype was detected ten times or more. The V call is TRBV20-1, the J call TRBJ2-5; a weak D match, TRBD1 (5 bases). Trimming took off 1 base at V and 5 bases at J, with 14 bases between the two ends. Germline loops: CDR1 DFQATT, CDR2 SNEGSKA (reference sequence). This CDR3 spans 14 amino acids. The CDR3 bases are TGCAGTGCTAGAGGGGAAGGGGTGGGGGAGACCCAGTACTTC. It yields the protein CSARGEGVGETQYF.

This clonotype was observed a few times. The gene calls are TRBV7-2 and TRBJ2-7; D is uncertain. Germline CDR1 and CDR2: SGHTA and FQGNSA. CDR3 length equals 16 residues. The V end lost 0 bases, the J end lost 3 bases, and 15 bases lay between the germline ends. CDR3 sequence: CASSLAPWQRNYEQYF. The CDR3 DNA sequence: TGTGCCAGCAGCTTAGCGCCATGGCAGAGAAACTACGAGCAGTACTTC.

This chain uses TRBV28 with TRBJ2-7; 7 bases map to TRBD2. Germline values: CDR1 MDHEN, CDR2 SYDVKM. CDR3 length equals 15 residues. V lost 2 bases, J lost 0 bases, and 4 bases stayed unmatched. For the CDR3, the DNA is TGTGCCAGCAGTTTACTAGCGGAGGCCTCCTACGAGCAGTACTTC. Translated: CASSLLAEASYEQYF.

At least ten counts were recorded for this clonotype. The rearrangement joins TRBV6-4 to TRBJ1-1; D may be TRBD1 (6 bases). The V and J ends lost 3 bases and 6 bases respectively, with 17 bases between them. Per germline, CDR1 MRHNA and CDR2 SNTAGT. This CDR3 has 15 residues. CDR3 bases: TGTGCCAGCAGTGAATCACAGGGAGGTAAAGCTGAAGCTTTCTTT. It translates to CASSESQGGKAEAFF.

In its sample, this clonotype was seen many times. The V and J genes are TRBV20-1 and TRBJ2-6; 11 bases are shared with TRBD1. CDR3 length: 18 residues. The germline V gene encodes CDR1 DFQATT and CDR2 SNEGSKA (reference sequence). V lost 4 bases to trimming and J lost 0 bases; unmatched junction nucleotides: 8. The CDR3 spells CSATEKGQGGSGANVLTF. CDR3 sequence (DNA): TGCAGTGCTACCGAGAAGGGACAGGGGGGCTCTGGGGCCAACGTCCTGACTTTC.

The chain recombines TRBV12-3 or TRBV12-4 with TRBJ1-5; TRBD1 matches 10 bases. V lost 6 bases to trimming and J lost 7 bases; unmatched junction nucleotides: 6. The CDR3 has 14 residues. The CDR3 loop reads CASRRQGARQPQHF. The CDR3 DNA sequence: TGTGCCAGCAGGCGACAGGGGGCAAGGCAGCCCCAGCATTTT.

This clonotype appeared many times. The rearrangement uses TRBV29-1 and TRBJ2-7; 8 bases map to TRBD2. The CDR3 is made up of 13 amino acids. V lost 7 bases and J lost 5; bases outside the gene matches: 10. From germline, CDR1 is SQVTM and CDR2 ANQGSEA. This CDR3 reads CSGYSSSGDEQYF. CDR3 DNA sequence: TGCAGCGGGTATAGTAGTAGCGGGGACGAGCAGTACTTC.

This clonotype occurred many times. The gene calls are TRBV13 and TRBJ2-2, with TRBD1 matching 9 bases. The CDR3 runs 20 residues. Unmatched junction bases numbered 21, after V lost 5 bases and J lost 5 bases. Germline V gene data show CDR1 as PRHDT and CDR2 as FYEKMQ (reference sequence). CDR3 region: CASSPTQGLTQGADTGELFF. In DNA, the CDR3 is TGTGCCAGCAGCCCCACCCAAGGTCTTACACAGGGGGCGGATACCGGGGAGCTGTTTTTT.

Turning to this clonotype: A much larger clonotype is one base distant, so this may be a read error. This chain connects TRBV4-1 to TRBJ2-7, with D possibly matching TRBD2 (5 bases). CDR3 length: 16 amino acids. The germline gives CDR1 MGHRA, CDR2 YSYEKL. V shed 0 bases and J shed 3 bases, with 15 bases lying between them. The CDR3 sequence: CASSQELPTTDYEQYF. DNA of the CDR3: TGCGCCAGCAGCCAAGAACTACCGACTACGGACTACGAGCAGTACTTC.

The genes are TRBV24-1 and TRBJ1-1, with TRBD1 as a possible D gene (5 bases). The CDR3 contains 19 residues. V lost 0 bases and J 3 bases, leaving 22 bases between the germline ends. Germline V gene lookup returns CDR1 KGHDR and CDR2 SFDVKD. The CDR3 nucleotides are TGTGCCACCAGTGATTTGCAGGGCGGTTGTGGGGAGATGGACACTGAAGCTTTCTTT. It specifies CATSDLQGGCGEMDTEAFF.

This clonotype occurred a few times. The rearrangement joins TRBV6-1 to TRBJ1-6, with 9 bases matching TRBD1. Per the germline V gene, CDR1 is MNHNS and CDR2 is SASEGT. This CDR3 has 15 amino acids. V trimming: 8 bases; J trimming: 8 bases; junction bases outside the gene matches: 10. The CDR3 reads CASDRQGVRHSPLHF. The CDR3 bases are TGTGCCAGCGACCGACAGGGGGTAAGACATTCACCCCTCCACTTT.

The genes are TRBV27 and TRBJ1-1, with D perhaps matching TRBD1 (5 bases). Germline CDR1 reads MNHEY; CDR2 reads SMNVEV (reference sequence). The CDR3 totals 16 residues. Trimming stripped 0 bases from V and 0 bases from J, with 11 bases between. Here the CDR3 reads CASSLSGGPLNTEAFF. The CDR3 nucleotides read TGTGCCAGCAGTTTATCGGGGGGACCCTTGAACACTGAAGCTTTCTTT.

This clonotype was picked up many times. V usage is TRBV10-3 and J usage is TRBJ2-5; 10 nucleotides line up with TRBD2. V was clipped by 1 base and J by 2 bases; unmatched bases: 4. The germline CDR1 and CDR2 sequences are ENHRY and SYGVKD. This CDR3 contains 16 residues. The CDR3 DNA is TGTGCCATCAGTGAGTTAGCGGGGGGTGGTCAAGAGACCCAGTACTTC. It codes for CAISELAGGGQETQYF.

In its sample, this clonotype was seen a few times. The genes are TRBV10-1 and TRBJ2-2, with a possible D match to TRBD2 (5 bases). Germline CDR1 and CDR2: WNHNN and SYGVQD (reference sequence). Deletions cut 4 bases from V and 1 base from J, with 16 bases between. The CDR3 extends over 17 amino acids. This chain's CDR3 is CASSGSASHLNTGELFF. CDR3 DNA: TGCGCCAGCAGTGGAAGCGCTAGCCATCTGAACACCGGGGAGCTGTTTTTT.

This clonotype was detected many times. CDR3 loop: CASRVISGANVLTF. CDR3 DNA sequence: TGTGCCAGCAGGGTGATCTCTGGGGCCAACGTCCTGACTTTC. The chain has TRBV6-1 and TRBJ2-6; no firm D call. With 6 bases removed from V and 0 bases from J, the gap between germline ends came to 6 bases. Germline CDR1 MNHNS, CDR2 SASEGT. The CDR3 has 14 amino acids.

In its sample, this clonotype was seen many times. V and J are TRBV6-5 and TRBJ1-5; the D is unclear. CDR3 length: 15 amino acids. V dropped 0 bases and J dropped 3 bases, with 9 bases sitting between them. Germline values: CDR1 MNHEY, CDR2 SVGAGI. DNA for the CDR3: TGTGCCAGCAGTTACTCGATCGGATTCAATCAGCCCCAGCATTTT. Its protein product is CASSYSIGFNQPQHF.

This clonotype was found many times. The chain recombines TRBV6-2 or TRBV6-3 with TRBJ1-5; D possibly corresponds to TRBD1 (5 bases). Germline V lookup: CDR1 MNHEY, CDR2 SVGEGT. CDR3 length equals 18 residues. Trimming took 6 bases from V and 0 from J, leaving 21 bases between them. The CDR3 sequence is CASSYLWDGYISNQPQHF. As DNA, the CDR3 is TGTGCCAGCAGCTACCTCTGGGACGGCTACATTAGCAATCAGCCCCAGCATTTT.

The table lists this clonotype with many counts. J is TRBJ2-6 and V is TRBV20-1, with D uncertain. Per the germline V gene, CDR1 is DFQATT and CDR2 is SNEGSKA (reference sequence). V was pared by 1 base and J by 0 bases, with 10 bases between. The CDR3 covers 16 residues. CDR3 in DNA: TGCAGTGCTAGAGGTTCATTGGGCTCTGGGGCCAACGTCCTGACTTTC. This translates into CSARGSLGSGANVLTF.